The 23 T cell receptor beta chains below were found in one sample sequenced in a study of T cell repertoires in cytomegalovirus infection. Each CDR3 protein gets one entry after TCRdb re-called the reads with MiXCR. Of about 310,000 distinct CDR3 sequences in the sample, more than 20% were seen once. These TCRs' antigens remain unknown. Material: cultured PBMCs, obtained from culture after CMV antigen stimulation. Every receptor here comes from a human donor in good health (CMV status not recorded). Some clones in this sample may be carry-over from other donors' samples.

This clonotype has a count of ten or more. The rearrangement joins TRBV7-2 to TRBJ1-5; D not certain. The CDR3 is 14 residues long. Germline CDR1 reads SGHTA; CDR2 reads FQGNSA. V gave up 1 base and J gave up 2 bases, with 6 bases separating them. CDR3: CASSLVPGNQPQHF. The DNA for the CDR3 is TGTGCCAGCAGCTTAGTACCTGGCAATCAGCCCCAGCATTTT.

This clonotype was seen ten or more times. The rearrangement links TRBV7-8 to TRBJ1-5; 12 bases are a match to TRBD1. V shed 3 bases, J shed 5 bases, and the junction held 11 bases outside the gene matches. The germline gives CDR1 SGHVS, CDR2 FQNEAQ. This CDR3 contains 18 residues. Written as DNA, the CDR3 is TGTGCCAGCAGCTTCCGGGGTGGGACAGGGGGCTATTATCAGCCCCAGCATTTT. The encoded protein is CASSFRGGTGGYYQPQHF.

Concerning this clonotype itself: This may arise from a read error, as a much more abundant clone is one base away. V gene TRBV7-2 combines with J gene TRBJ2-5; D gene uncertain. Germline lookup yields CDR1 SGHTA and CDR2 FQGNSA. This CDR3 has 13 residues. Trimming took 4 bases from V and 2 from J, leaving 8 bases between them. The CDR3 DNA is TGTGCCAGCAGCTGTGGGTTTCAAGAGACCCAGTACTTC. It is translated as CASSCGFQETQYF.

This clonotype occurred many times. This chain uses TRBV7-2 with TRBJ2-2; D may be TRBD1 or TRBD2 (5 bases each). The CDR3 covers 12 residues. The germline CDR1 and CDR2 sequences are SGHTA and FQGNSA. Trimming left V 4 bases short and J 7 bases short, with 7 bases between. Written as DNA, the CDR3 is TGTGCCAGCAGCTCGAGGGGCGGGGAGCTGTTTTTT. Translated, it gives CASSSRGGELFF. Full variable domain (missing parts from reference TRBV7-2 and TRBJ2-2): GAGVSQSPSNKVTEKGKDVELRCDPISGHTALYWYRQSLGQGLEFLIYFQGNSAPDKSGLPSDRFSAERTGGSVSTLTIQRTQQEDSAVYLCASSSRGGELFFGEGSRLTVL.

The rearrangement links TRBV28 to TRBJ1-4; 9 bases map to TRBD1. This CDR3 contains 14 residues. V was pared by 7 bases and J by 9 bases, with 9 bases of the junction left unmatched. Germline V CDR1 and CDR2: MDHEN, SYDVKM. CDR3 DNA sequence: TGTGCCAGCACTACAGGGGGCGAATATAAAAAACTGTTTTTT. Its translation is CASTTGGEYKKLFF.

This clonotype was detected ten times or more. The chain joins TRBV12-3 or TRBV12-4 to TRBJ2-2; no reliable D call. Trimming shortened V by 7 bases and J by 5 bases, and 17 bases separated the two germline ends. The CDR3 runs 15 residues. The CDR3 loop is CASTAAAQNTGELFF. The CDR3 nucleotides are TGTGCCAGCACTGCCGCGGCCCAAAATACCGGGGAGCTGTTTTTT.

V usage is TRBV7-2 and J usage is TRBJ2-5; either TRBD1 or TRBD2 may fit D (6 bases each). The length of the CDR3 is 14 residues. Germline CDR1 is SGHTA and CDR2 is FQGNSA. V gave up 0 bases and J gave up 4 bases, with 9 bases separating them. In DNA, the CDR3 is TGTGCCAGCAGCTTAGCTTGGGGGGCAGAGACCCAGTACTTC. The encoded protein is CASSLAWGAETQYF.

V and J are TRBV28 and TRBJ1-1; no clear D gene. The V and J ends lost 3 bases and 3 bases respectively, with 8 bases between them. This CDR3 is built from 13 residues. Germline loops: CDR1 MDHEN, CDR2 SYDVKM. The CDR3 sequence: CASSLTSDTEAFF. The CDR3 DNA is TGTGCCAGCAGTTTGACATCGGACACTGAAGCTTTCTTT.

This clonotype was observed a few times. This chain links TRBV4-1 with TRBJ2-1, with 13 bases aligning to TRBD2. CDR3 size: 15 residues. V shed 0 bases and J 8 bases; nucleotides not matched to a gene: 1. Looked up from germline, CDR1 is MGHRA and CDR2 is YSYEKL. Written as DNA, the CDR3 is TGCGCCAGCAGCCAAGATACTAGCGGGAGGGATGAGCAGTTCTTC. Residues: CASSQDTSGRDEQFF.

The rearrangement links TRBV28 to TRBJ1-2, with D uncertain. The CDR3 length is 16 residues. Between the trimmed V and J ends, which lost 5 bases and 0 bases, there was a span of 16 bases. Looked up from germline, CDR1 is MDHEN and CDR2 is SYDVKM. CDR3 sequence reads: CASSIKPTAANYGYTF. In DNA form, the CDR3 reads TGTGCCAGCAGTATTAAACCGACTGCGGCTAACTATGGCTACACCTTC.

This clonotype was observed many times. The chain has TRBV28 and TRBJ2-7; TRBD2 aligns across 8 bases. CDR3 length: 13 amino acids. Germline lookup yields CDR1 MDHEN and CDR2 SYDVKM. V was clipped by 10 bases and J by 0 bases; unmatched bases: 5. CDR3 in DNA: TGTGCCATCCAAAGCGGGAGCTCCTACGAGCAGTACTTC. This gives the protein CAIQSGSSYEQYF.

This clonotype was seen many times. V is TRBV7-2 and J is TRBJ2-3; D remains unclear. Per germline, CDR1 SGHTA and CDR2 FQGNSA. The CDR3 runs 12 residues. Trimming shortened V by 5 bases and J by 4 bases, and 7 bases separated the two germline ends. The CDR3 spells CASSRPPDTQYF. The CDR3 DNA follows: TGTGCCAGCAGCCGACCCCCAGATACGCAGTATTTT.

This chain connects TRBV9 to TRBJ2-3; maybe TRBD1 (6 bases). The V gene's germline CDR1 is SGDLS and CDR2 YYNGEE. V lost 2 bases and J 7 bases, leaving 14 bases between the germline ends. CDR3 length: 14 residues. The CDR3 protein is CASSVSGEPNTQYF. The CDR3 DNA reads as TGTGCCAGCAGCGTCTCAGGGGAGCCAAATACGCAGTATTTT.

V gene TRBV19 combines with J gene TRBJ2-6; TRBD1 aligns across 8 bases. Per the germline V gene, CDR1 is LNHDA and CDR2 is SQIVND (reference sequence). V gave up 9 bases and J gave up 0 bases; unmatched junction bases: 7. This CDR3 is 16 amino acids long. For the CDR3, the DNA is TGTGCCAGCCACCGGACAGGGACCTCTGGGGCCAACGTCCTGACTTTC. Its translation: CASHRTGTSGANVLTF.

The V call is TRBV27, the J call TRBJ2-1; TRBD2 matches 10 bases. V shed 5 bases and J 6 bases; nucleotides not matched to a gene: 10. The CDR3 totals 16 residues. Germline CDR1 and CDR2: MNHEY and SMNVEV (reference sequence). The CDR3 sequence: CASSPTWGLAPNEQFF. CDR3 DNA: TGTGCCAGCAGTCCCACCTGGGGACTAGCGCCCAATGAGCAGTTCTTC.

The chain couples TRBV20-1 to TRBJ2-5; TRBD2 might be the D (5 bases). The CDR3 consists of 15 residues. V gave up 4 bases and J gave up 1 base, with 16 bases separating them. Germline values: CDR1 DFQATT, CDR2 SNEGSKA (reference sequence). The CDR3 sequence is CSATADGETQETQYF. The CDR3, as DNA: TGCAGTGCTACCGCAGATGGGGAGACCCAAGAGACCCAGTACTTC.

The V gene is TRBV19, the J gene TRBJ2-7; D gene ambiguous. Trimming took off 5 bases at V and 6 bases at J, with 17 bases between the two ends. CDR1 LNHDA and CDR2 SQIVND come from the germline V gene (reference sequence). The CDR3 contains 14 residues. The CDR3 protein is CASSVDLSMGEQYV. The CDR3 nucleotides read TGTGCCAGTAGTGTTGACTTGTCCATGGGCGAGCAGTACGTC.

This clonotype was detected only a few times. This chain links TRBV12-3 or TRBV12-4 with TRBJ2-3; TRBD2 aligns across 8 bases. The CDR3 is 14 residues long. V lost 6 bases and J lost 2; bases outside the gene matches: 4. Here the CDR3 DNA reads TGTGCCAGCAGCCGGGAGGGGCTCACAGATACGCAGTATTTT. It is translated as CASSREGLTDTQYF.

This clonotype was observed many times. J is TRBJ2-2 and V is TRBV7-2; D not resolved. Per germline, CDR1 SGHTA and CDR2 FQGNSA. The germline V and J ends were trimmed by 2 bases and 2 bases, with 6 bases remaining between them. CDR3 length: 14 amino acids. The CDR3 reads CASSLYGNTGELFF. In DNA form, the CDR3 reads TGTGCCAGCAGCTTATATGGAAACACCGGGGAGCTGTTTTTT.

For this clonotype: At one of its ends the junction is not consistent with the germline gene, which may arise from a read error. The genes are TRBV14 and TRBJ1-1; D may be TRBD1 (5 bases). The CDR3 has 16 residues. The germline V gene encodes CDR1 SGHDN and CDR2 FVKESK. CDR3 region: CASSEEKGSGNTEAFF. DNA of the CDR3: TGTGCCAGCAGCGAAGAGAAGGGGAGTGGGAACACTGAAGCTTTCTTT.

The chain combines TRBV20-1 with TRBJ1-5; TRBD1 matches at 9 bases. Germline V lookup: CDR1 DFQATT, CDR2 SNEGSKA (reference sequence). CDR3 length: 15 residues. The ends lost 2 bases at V and 6 bases at J; junction bases unmatched: 8. The CDR3 sequence: CSARPTGGISQPQHF. Written as DNA, the CDR3 is TGCAGTGCTAGACCTACAGGGGGCATCAGTCAGCCCCAGCATTTT.

This clonotype was observed a handful of times. The rearrangement uses TRBV6-8 and TRBJ2-3; TRBD2 agrees at 7 bases. The V and J ends lost 3 bases and 1 base, in that order; junction bases with no gene match: 7. There are 16 residues in the CDR3. Looked up from germline, CDR1 is MNHGY and CDR2 is SAAAGT. The CDR3, as DNA: TGTGCCAGCAGTTATACTAGCGTCCCTCGCACAGATACGCAGTATTTT. Its protein product is CASSYTSVPRTDTQYF.

The rearrangement links TRBV12-3 or TRBV12-4 to TRBJ1-1; D not certain. Trimming pared 4 bases from V and 1 base from J, leaving 7 bases between. The CDR3 runs to 13 residues. The CDR3 loop is CASSSYGNTEAFF. Here the CDR3 DNA reads TGTGCCAGCAGTTCCTACGGGAACACTGAAGCTTTCTTT.